This TCR beta chain was recorded in a study of blood T cells in healthy people across ages. Healthy Russian Caucasian donors spanned ages about 6 to 90 years. Germline CDR1 reads ENHRY; CDR2 reads SYGVKD. This CDR3 contains 19 residues. After removal of 7 bases from V and 7 bases from J, the junction contained 26 bases not matched to a gene. This clonotype was found a few times. Its antigen is not identified. A second PCR of roughly 7 to 11 cycles used a sample-barcoded 5' primer and a J-beta primer mix. TCRdb redid the calling of the 5' RACE reads with MiXCR, one entry per CDR3 protein. Here the sample spans more than 650,000 distinct CDR3 sequences, about 53% being singletons. The study's findings and limits: The study found more naive CD4+ cells and higher diversity in long-lived than aged donors.

This TCR came from a man at least 80 years old in good health. The sequenced material came from blood. The chain uses TRBV10-3 and TRBJ2-7; 9 bases fit TRBD2. The CDR3 loop reads CAIMADGTDSGRIYNEQYF. CDR3 in DNA: TGTGCCATCATGGCGGACGGGACGGACAGCGGGAGGATCTACAATGAGCAGTACTTC.